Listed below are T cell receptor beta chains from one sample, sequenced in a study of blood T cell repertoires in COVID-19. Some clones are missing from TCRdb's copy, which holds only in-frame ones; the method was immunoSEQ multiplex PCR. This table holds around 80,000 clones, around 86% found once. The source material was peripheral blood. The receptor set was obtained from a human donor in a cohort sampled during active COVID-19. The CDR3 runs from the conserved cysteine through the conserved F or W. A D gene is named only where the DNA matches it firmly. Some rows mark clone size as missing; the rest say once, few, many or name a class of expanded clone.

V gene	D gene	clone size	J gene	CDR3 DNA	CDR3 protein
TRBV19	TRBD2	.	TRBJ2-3	TGTGCCAGTAGGGGGTCTAGCGGGGGAAAAGATACGCAGTATTTT	CASRGSSGGKDTQYF
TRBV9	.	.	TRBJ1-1	TGTGCCAGCAGCGTCGGTATCGGGACTGAAGCTTTCTTT	CASSVGIGTEAFF
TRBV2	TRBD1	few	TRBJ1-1	TGTGCCAGCAGTTCCGGGACAGGGACTATGAACACTGAAGCTTTCTTT	CASSSGTGTMNTEAFF
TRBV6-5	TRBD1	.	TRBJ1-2	TGTGCCAGCAGTTACTCGGGACAGGGATACTATGGCTACACCTTC	CASSYSGQGYYGYTF
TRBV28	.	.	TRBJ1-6	TGTGCCAGCAGTGAGCGTGGACCCCTCCACTTT	CASSERGPLHF
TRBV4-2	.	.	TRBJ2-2	TGTGCCAGCAGCCAAGAAACTAAGAACACCGGGGAGCTGTTTTTT	CASSQETKNTGELFF
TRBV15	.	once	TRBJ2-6	TGTGCCACCAGCAGACTGGGGCAGGGTGCCTCTGGGGCCAACGTCCTGACTTTC	CATSRLGQGASGANVLTF
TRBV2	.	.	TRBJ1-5	TGTGCCAGCAGTGGGTCTGCAGGCCCTAGCAATCAGCCCCAGCATTTT	CASSGSAGPSNQPQHF
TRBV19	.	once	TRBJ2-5	TGTGCCAGTAGTATAGATCACGGAGGGGAGACCCAGTACTTC	CASSIDHGGETQYF
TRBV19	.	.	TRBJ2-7	TGTGCCAGTAAAAACGGACTCTCCCACGAGCAGTACTTC	CASKNGLSHEQYF
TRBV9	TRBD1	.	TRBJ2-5	TGTGCCAGCAGCGTAGGGCCGGGACAGATTCAAGAGACCCAGTACTTC	CASSVGPGQIQETQYF
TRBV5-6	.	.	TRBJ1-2	TGTGCCAGCAGCTTGGCACAGGGCCTCCCTGGCTACACCTTC	CASSLAQGLPGYTF
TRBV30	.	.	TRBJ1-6	TGTGCCTGGAGTCCCCGGGGAAGCTTCAATTCACCCCTCCACTTT	CAWSPRGSFNSPLHF
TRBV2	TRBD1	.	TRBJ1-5	TGTGCCAGCAGTACCCCAGGACAGGGCCAGCCCCAGCATTTT	CASSTPGQGQPQHF
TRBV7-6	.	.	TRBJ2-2	TGTGCCAGCAGCCGCACCGGGGAGCTGTTTTTT	CASSRTGELFF
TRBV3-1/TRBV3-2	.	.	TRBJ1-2	TGTGCCAGCAGCCAAGCCGTTAATGGCTACACCTTC	CASSQAVNGYTF
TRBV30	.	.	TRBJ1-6	TGTGCCTGGACCTACGATGGTAGCTCCTATAATTCACCCCTCCACTTT	CAWTYDGSSYNSPLHF
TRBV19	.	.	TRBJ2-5	TGTGCCAGTAGTATAGAATTCAGGGTACAAGAGACCCAGTACTTC	CASSIEFRVQETQYF